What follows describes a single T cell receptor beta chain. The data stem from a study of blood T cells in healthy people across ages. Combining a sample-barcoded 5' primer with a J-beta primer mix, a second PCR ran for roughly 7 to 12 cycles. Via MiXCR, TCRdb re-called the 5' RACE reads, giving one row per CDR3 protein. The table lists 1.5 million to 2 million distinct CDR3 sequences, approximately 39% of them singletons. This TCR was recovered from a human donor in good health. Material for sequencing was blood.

The CDR3 DNA is TGCGCCAGCAGTCTCTATGCCCGCGCGGAGGGGGGCCTTGCCTCTGGGGCCAACGTCCTGACTTTC. This sequence encodes CASSLYARAEGGLASGANVLTF. The V and J genes are TRBV4-3 and TRBJ2-6; the D gene could be TRBD1 or TRBD2 (6 bases each). The germline V and J ends were trimmed by 6 bases and 0 bases, with 30 bases remaining between them. CDR3 size: 22 residues. The germline gives CDR1 LGHNA, CDR2 YSLEER.